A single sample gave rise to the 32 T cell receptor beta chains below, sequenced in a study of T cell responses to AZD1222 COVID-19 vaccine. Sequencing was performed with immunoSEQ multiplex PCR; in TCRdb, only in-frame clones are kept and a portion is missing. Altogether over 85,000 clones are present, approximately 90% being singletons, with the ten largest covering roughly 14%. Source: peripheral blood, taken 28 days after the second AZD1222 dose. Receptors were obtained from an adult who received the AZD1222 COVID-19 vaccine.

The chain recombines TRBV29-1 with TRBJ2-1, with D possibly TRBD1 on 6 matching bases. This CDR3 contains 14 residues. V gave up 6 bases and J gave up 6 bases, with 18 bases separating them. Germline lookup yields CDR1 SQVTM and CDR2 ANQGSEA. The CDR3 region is CSVAHRAPINEQFF. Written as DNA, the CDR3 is TGCAGCGTCGCCCACAGGGCTCCTATCAATGAGCAGTTCTTC.

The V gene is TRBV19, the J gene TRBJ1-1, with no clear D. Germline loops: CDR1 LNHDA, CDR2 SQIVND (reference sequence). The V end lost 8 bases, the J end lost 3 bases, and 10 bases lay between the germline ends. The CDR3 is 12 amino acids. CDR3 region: CASRNGDTEAFF. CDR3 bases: TGTGCCAGTCGTAATGGAGACACTGAAGCTTTCTTT.

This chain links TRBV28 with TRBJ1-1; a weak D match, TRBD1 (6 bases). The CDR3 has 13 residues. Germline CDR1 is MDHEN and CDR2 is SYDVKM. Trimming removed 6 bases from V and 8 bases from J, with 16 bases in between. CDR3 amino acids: CASRLGGAREAFF. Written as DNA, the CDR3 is TGTGCCAGCAGATTAGGGGGGGCCCGAGAAGCTTTCTTT. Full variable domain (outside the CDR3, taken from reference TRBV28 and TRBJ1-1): DVKVTQSSRYLVKRTGEKVFLECVQDMDHENMFWYRQDPGLGLRLIYFSYDVKMKEKGDIPEGYSVSREKKERFSLILESASTNQTSMYLCASRLGGAREAFFGQGTRLTVV.

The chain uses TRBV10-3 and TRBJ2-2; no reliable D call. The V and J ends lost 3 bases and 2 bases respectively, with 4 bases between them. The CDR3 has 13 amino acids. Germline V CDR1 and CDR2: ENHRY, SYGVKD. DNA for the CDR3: TGTGCCATCAGTGATGGTAACACCGGGGAGCTGTTTTTT. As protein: CAISDGNTGELFF.

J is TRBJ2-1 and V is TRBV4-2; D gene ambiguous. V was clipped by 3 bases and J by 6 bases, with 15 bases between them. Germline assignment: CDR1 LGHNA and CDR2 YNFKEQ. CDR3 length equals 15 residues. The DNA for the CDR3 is TGTGCCAGCAGCCAGATGAGCTGGGATCGCAATGAGCAGTTCTTC. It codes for CASSQMSWDRNEQFF.

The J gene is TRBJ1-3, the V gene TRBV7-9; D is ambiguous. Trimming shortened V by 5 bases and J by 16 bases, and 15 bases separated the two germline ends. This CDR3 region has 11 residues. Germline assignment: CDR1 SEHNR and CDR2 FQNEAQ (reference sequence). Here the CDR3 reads CASSPGVSSYF. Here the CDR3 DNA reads TGTGCCAGCAGCCCCGGGGTCTCTTCCTATTTT.

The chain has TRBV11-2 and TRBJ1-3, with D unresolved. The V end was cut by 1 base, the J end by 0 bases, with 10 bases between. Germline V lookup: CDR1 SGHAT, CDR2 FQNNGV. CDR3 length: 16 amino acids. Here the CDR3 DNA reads TGTGCCAGCAGCTTAGGCGCCTGGGCCTCTGGAAACACCATATATTTT. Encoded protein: CASSLGAWASGNTIYF.

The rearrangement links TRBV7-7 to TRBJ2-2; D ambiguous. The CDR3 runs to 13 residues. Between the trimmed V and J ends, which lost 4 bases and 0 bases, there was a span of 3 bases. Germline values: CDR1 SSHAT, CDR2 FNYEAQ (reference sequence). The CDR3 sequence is CASSSTNTGELFF. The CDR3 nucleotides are TGTGCCAGCAGCTCTACGAACACCGGGGAGCTGTTTTTT.

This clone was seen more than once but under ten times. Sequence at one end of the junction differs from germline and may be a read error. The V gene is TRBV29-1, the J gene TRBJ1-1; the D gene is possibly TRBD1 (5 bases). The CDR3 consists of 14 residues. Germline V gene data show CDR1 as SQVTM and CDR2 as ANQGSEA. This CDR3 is CSVEAMGVKTEAFF. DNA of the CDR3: TGCAGCGTTGAGGCGATGGGGGTGAAAACTGAAGCTTTCTTT.

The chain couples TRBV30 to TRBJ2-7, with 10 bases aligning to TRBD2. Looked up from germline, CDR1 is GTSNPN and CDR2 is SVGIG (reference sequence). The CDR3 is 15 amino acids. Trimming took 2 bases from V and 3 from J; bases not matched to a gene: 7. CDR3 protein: CAWSPSGLAYYEQYF. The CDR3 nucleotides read TGTGCCTGGAGTCCCTCGGGACTAGCGTACTACGAGCAGTACTTC.

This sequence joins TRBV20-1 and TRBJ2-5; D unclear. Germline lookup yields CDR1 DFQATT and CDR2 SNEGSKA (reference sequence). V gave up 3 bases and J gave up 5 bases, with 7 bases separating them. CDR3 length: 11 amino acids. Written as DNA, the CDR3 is TGCAGTGCTAGTGGGTGGGAGACCCAGTACTTC. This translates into CSASGWETQYF.

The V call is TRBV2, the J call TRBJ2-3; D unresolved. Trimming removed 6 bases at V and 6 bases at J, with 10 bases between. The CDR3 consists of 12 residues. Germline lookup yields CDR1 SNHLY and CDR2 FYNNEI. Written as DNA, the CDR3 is TGTGCCAGCAGGGAACCTAGGGATACGCAGTATTTT. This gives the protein CASREPRDTQYF.

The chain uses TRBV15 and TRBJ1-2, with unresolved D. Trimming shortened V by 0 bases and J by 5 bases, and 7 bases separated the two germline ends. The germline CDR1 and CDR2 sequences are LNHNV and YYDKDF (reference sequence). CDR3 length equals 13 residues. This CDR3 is CATSRDGSYGYTF. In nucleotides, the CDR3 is TGTGCCACCAGCAGAGATGGCAGTTATGGCTACACCTTC.

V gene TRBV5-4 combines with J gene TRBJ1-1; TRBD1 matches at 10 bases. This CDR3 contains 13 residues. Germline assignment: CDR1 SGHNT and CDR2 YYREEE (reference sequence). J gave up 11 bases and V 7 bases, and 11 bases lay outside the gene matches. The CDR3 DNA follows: TGTGCCAGCGGTCGGACAGGGGGGAGTGATGCTTTCTTT. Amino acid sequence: CASGRTGGSDAFF.

The CDR3 DNA is TGTGCCAGCAGTCTTTCCCCCATGAACACTGAAGCTTTCTTT. Its translation: CASSLSPMNTEAFF. The J gene is TRBJ1-1, the V gene TRBV6-5; D is unclear. Looked up from germline, CDR1 is MNHEY and CDR2 is SVGAGI. CDR3 length: 14 amino acids. With 5 bases removed from V and 0 bases from J, the gap between germline ends came to 10 bases.

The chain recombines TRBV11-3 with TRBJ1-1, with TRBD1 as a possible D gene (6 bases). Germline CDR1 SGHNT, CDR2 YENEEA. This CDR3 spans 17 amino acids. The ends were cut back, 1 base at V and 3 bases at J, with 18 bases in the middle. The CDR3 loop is CASSLVAGRGSDTEAFF. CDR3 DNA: TGTGCCAGCAGCTTAGTAGCTGGAAGGGGGTCAGACACTGAAGCTTTCTTT.

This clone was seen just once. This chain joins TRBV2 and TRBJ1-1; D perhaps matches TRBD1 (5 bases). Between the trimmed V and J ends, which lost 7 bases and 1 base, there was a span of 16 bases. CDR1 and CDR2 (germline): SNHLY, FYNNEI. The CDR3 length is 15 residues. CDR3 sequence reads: CASIPREGPNTEAFF. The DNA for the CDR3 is TGTGCCAGCATCCCAAGAGAGGGACCGAACACTGAAGCTTTCTTT.

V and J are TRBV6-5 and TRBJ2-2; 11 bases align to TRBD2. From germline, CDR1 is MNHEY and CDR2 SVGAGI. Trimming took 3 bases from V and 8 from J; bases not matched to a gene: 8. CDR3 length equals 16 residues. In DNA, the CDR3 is TGTGCCAGCAGTTATTCTACTAGCGGGAGTTGGGGGGAGCTGTTTTTT. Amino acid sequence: CASSYSTSGSWGELFF.

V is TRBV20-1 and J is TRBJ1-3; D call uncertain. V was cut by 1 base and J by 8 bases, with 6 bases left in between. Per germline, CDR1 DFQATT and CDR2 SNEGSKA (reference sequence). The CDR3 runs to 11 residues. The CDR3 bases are TGCAGTGCTAGAGCCGGAGACACCATATATTTT. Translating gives CSARAGDTIYF.

The CDR3 region is CASSFQWQGHYGYTF. CDR3 in DNA: TGTGCCAGCAGTTTCCAGTGGCAGGGTCACTATGGCTACACCTTC. The chain uses TRBV27 and TRBJ1-2; a weak D match, TRBD1 (5 bases). The CDR3 is made up of 15 amino acids. The germline V and J ends were trimmed by 3 bases and 3 bases, with 14 bases remaining between them. Germline V gene lookup returns CDR1 MNHEY and CDR2 SMNVEV (reference sequence).

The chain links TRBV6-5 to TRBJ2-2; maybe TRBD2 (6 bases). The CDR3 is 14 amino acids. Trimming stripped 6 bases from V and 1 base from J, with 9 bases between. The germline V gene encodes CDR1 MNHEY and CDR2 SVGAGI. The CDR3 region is CASRIAENTGELFF. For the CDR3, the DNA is TGTGCCAGCAGGATAGCGGAGAACACCGGGGAGCTGTTTTTT.

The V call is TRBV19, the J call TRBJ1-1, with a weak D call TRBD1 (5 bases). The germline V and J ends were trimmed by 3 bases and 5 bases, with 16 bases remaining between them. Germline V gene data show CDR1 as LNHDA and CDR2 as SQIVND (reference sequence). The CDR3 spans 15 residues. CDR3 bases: TGTGCCAGTAGTATGTCCGGAGGGTGGGGGACTGAAGCTTTCTTT. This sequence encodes CASSMSGGWGTEAFF. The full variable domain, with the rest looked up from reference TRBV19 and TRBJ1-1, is DGGITQSPKYLFRKEGQNVTLSCEQNLNHDAMYWYRQDPGQGLRLIYYSQIVNDFQKGDIAEGYSVSREKKESFPLTVTSAQKNPTAFYLCASSMSGGWGTEAFFGQGTRLTVV.

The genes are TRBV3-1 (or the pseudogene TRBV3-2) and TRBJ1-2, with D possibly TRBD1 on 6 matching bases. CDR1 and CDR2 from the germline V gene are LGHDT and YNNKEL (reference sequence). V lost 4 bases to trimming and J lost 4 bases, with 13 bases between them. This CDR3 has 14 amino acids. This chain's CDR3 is CASSPALGAYGYTF. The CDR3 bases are TGTGCCAGCAGCCCAGCTTTGGGGGCCTATGGCTACACCTTC.

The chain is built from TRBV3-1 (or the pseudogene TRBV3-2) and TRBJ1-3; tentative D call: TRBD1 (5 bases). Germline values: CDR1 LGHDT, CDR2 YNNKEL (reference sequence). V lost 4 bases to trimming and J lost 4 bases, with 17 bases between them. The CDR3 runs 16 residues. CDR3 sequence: CASSPRGWFGGNTIYF. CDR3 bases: TGTGCCAGCAGCCCCCGGGGGTGGTTTGGAGGAAACACCATATATTTT.

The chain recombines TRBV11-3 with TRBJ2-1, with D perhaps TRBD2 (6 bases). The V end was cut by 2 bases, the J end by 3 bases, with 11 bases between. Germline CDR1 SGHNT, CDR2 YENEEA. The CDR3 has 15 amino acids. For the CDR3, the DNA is TGTGCCAGCAGCTTAAATCCGGGACTCTACAATGAGCAGTTCTTC. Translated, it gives CASSLNPGLYNEQFF.

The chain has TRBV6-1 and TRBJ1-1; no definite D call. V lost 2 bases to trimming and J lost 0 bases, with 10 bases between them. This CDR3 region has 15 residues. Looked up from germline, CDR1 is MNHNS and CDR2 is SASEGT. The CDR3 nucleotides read TGTGCCAGCAGTGAACAGCCGATACTGAACACTGAAGCTTTCTTT. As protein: CASSEQPILNTEAFF.

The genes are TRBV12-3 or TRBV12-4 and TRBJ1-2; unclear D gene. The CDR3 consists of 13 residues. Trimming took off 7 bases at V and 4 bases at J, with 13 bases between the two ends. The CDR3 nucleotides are TGTGCCAGCACCTCACGGACCGTCTATGGCTACACCTTC. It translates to CASTSRTVYGYTF.

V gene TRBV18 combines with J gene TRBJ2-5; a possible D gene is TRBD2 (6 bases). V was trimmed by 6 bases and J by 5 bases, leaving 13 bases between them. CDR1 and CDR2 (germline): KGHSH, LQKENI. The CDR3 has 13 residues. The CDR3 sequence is CASSKTSWETQYF. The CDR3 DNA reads TGTGCCAGCTCCAAGACTAGTTGGGAGACCCAGTACTTC.

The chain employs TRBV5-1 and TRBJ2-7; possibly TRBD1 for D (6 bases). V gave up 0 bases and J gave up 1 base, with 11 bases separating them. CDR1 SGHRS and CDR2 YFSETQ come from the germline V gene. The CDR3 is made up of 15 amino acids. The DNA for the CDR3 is TGCGCCAGCAGCTTGGTGGGGGCAGGGTCCTACGAGCAGTACTTC. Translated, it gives CASSLVGAGSYEQYF. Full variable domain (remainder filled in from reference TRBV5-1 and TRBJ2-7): KAGVTQTPRYLIKTRGQQVTLSCSPISGHRSVSWYQQTPGQGLQFLFEYFSETQRNKGNFPGRFSGRQFSNSRSEMNVSTLELGDSALYLCASSLVGAGSYEQYFGPGTRLTVT.

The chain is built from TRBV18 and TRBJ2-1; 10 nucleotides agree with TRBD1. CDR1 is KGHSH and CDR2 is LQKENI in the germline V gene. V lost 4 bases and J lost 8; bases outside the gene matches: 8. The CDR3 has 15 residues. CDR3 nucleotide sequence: TGTGCCAGCTCACGCCGGGACAGGGGCGGTGATGAGCAGTTCTTC. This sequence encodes CASSRRDRGGDEQFF.

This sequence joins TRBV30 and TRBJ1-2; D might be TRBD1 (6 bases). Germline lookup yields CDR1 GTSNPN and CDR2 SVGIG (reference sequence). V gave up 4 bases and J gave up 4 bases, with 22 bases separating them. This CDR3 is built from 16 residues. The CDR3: CAWNSHRGAYIYGYTF. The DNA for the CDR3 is TGTGCCTGGAACTCCCATCGGGGGGCATACATCTATGGCTACACCTTC. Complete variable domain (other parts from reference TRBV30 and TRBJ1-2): SQTIHQWPATLVQPVGSPLSLECTVEGTSNPNLYWYRQAAGRGLQLLFYSVGIGQISSEVPQNLSASRPQDRQFILSSKKLLLSDSGFYLCAWNSHRGAYIYGYTFGSGTRLTVV.

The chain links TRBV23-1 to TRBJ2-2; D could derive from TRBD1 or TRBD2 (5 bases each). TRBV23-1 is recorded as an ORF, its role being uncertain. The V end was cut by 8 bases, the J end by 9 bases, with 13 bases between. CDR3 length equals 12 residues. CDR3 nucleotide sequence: TGCGCCAGCGCTCCGGGGACCCGGGAGCTGTTTTTT. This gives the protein CASAPGTRELFF.